This TCR beta chain was recovered during a study of T cells in Graves' hyperthyroidism and ophthalmopathy. TCR beta CDR3 region amplification was performed from RNA transcripts. An initial round of RT-PCR targeting the TCR CDR3 relied on the HTBI primer set. TCRdb analysed the multiplex PCR reads with MiXCR anew, one entry per CDR3 protein. Of 600,000 to 650,000 distinct CDR3 sequences listed, roughly 20% were seen once; the top ten hold roughly a third. In its sample, this clonotype was seen many times. This clonotype was sampled from a man aged 30 to 45 with Graves' ophthalmopathy. Material: blood.

This CDR3 is CASSRQSSNTGELFF. Here the CDR3 DNA reads TGTGCCAGCAGTCGACAGAGCTCGAACACCGGGGAGCTGTTTTTT. This sequence joins TRBV12-3 or TRBV12-4 and TRBJ2-2, with D maybe TRBD1 (5 bases). With 5 bases removed from V and 0 bases from J, the gap between germline ends came to 10 bases. The CDR3 spans 15 residues.